These T cell receptor beta chains were read from a single sample in a study of OX40 agonist ivuxolimab in advanced cancers. Only in-frame clones appear in the TCRdb table, and some are missing; sequencing was by immunoSEQ multiplex PCR. The table lists tens of thousands of clones, 91% of them singletons, with around 1.5% in the top ten. Sample: CD4+ or CD8+ T cells sorted from blood, taken in a trial of the OX40 agonist ivuxolimab. These receptors all come from an adult with an advanced solid tumor such as melanoma, head and neck, liver or kidney cancer. CDR3s include the opening cysteine and the closing phenylalanine or tryptophan. A D gene is named only where the DNA matches it firmly. For some rows the clone size is stated as once, few or many, or as a class when expanded; others skip it.

cdr3_aa cdr3_nt v_call clone_size j_call d_call
CASSPSGPSDTQYF TGTGCCAGCAGTCCATCCGGGCCTTCAGATACGCAGTATTTT TRBV27 NA TRBJ2-3 NA
CASSQDGTGGSGNTIYF TGCGCCAGCAGCCAAGATGGGACGGGGGGCTCTGGAAACACCATATATTTT TRBV4-3 once TRBJ1-3 NA
CASSEASLTYEQYF TGTGCCAGCAGTGAAGCGTCTCTTACCTACGAGCAGTACTTC TRBV6-1 NA TRBJ2-7 NA
CASGRLSYEQYF TGTGCCAGCGGTCGGTTATCCTACGAGCAGTACTTC TRBV6-1 NA TRBJ2-7 NA
CASSPGTATYEQYF TGTGCCAGTAGTCCTGGGACGGCCACCTACGAGCAGTACTTC TRBV19 NA TRBJ2-7 NA
CASSRRQSTDTQYF TGTGCCAGCAGCCGCCGACAGTCCACAGATACGCAGTATTTT TRBV6-5 NA TRBJ2-3 NA
CAISRDRATSTDTQYF TGTGCCATCAGCCGGGACAGGGCAACTAGCACAGATACGCAGTATTTT TRBV10-3 NA TRBJ2-3 TRBD1
CASSLRDHLSEQFF TGCGCCAGCAGCTTGAGAGACCACCTAAGTGAGCAGTTCTTC TRBV5-1 NA TRBJ2-1 NA
CASTVQGAYGYTF TGTGCCAGCACCGTACAGGGGGCGTATGGCTACACCTTC TRBV28 NA TRBJ1-2 TRBD1
CASSFYNEQFF TGTGCCAGCAGCTTCTACAATGAGCAGTTCTTC TRBV7-2 NA TRBJ2-1 NA
CASSQKTAHEQYF TGCGCCAGCAGCCAAAAGACTGCCCACGAGCAGTACTTC TRBV4-3 NA TRBJ2-7 NA
CASSSRDYGNTIYF TGTGCCAGCAGCTCCAGGGATTATGGAAACACCATATATTTT TRBV5-6 NA TRBJ1-3 NA
CASRFEANYGYTF TGCGCCAGCAGATTTGAAGCTAACTATGGCTACACCTTC TRBV5-1 once TRBJ1-2 NA
CASSPQNIPGANVLTF TGTGCCAGCAGCCCGCAGAATATACCTGGGGCCAACGTCCTGACTTTC TRBV11-3 NA TRBJ2-6 NA
CAWSVDLTSNEQFF TGTGCCTGGAGTGTTGACCTTACTAGCAATGAGCAGTTCTTC TRBV30 NA TRBJ2-1 NA
CAWRGPGSPLHF TGTGCCTGGCGGGGCCCCGGATCACCCCTCCACTTT TRBV30 NA TRBJ1-6 NA
CASSQLAGSREQYF TGTGCCAGCAGCCAGCTAGCGGGGTCTCGCGAGCAGTACTTC TRBV7-2 NA TRBJ2-7 TRBD2
CASSSDGDTQYF TGCGCCAGCAGCTCTGACGGAGATACGCAGTATTTT TRBV5-1 NA TRBJ2-3 NA
CASSPPGQGAYYGYTF TGTGCCAGCTCACCCCCTGGACAGGGGGCATACTATGGCTACACCTTC TRBV18 once TRBJ1-2 TRBD1
CASSRTGQGASDTQYF TGTGCCAGCTCGCGCACGGGACAGGGGGCATCAGATACGCAGTATTTT TRBV18 NA TRBJ2-3 TRBD1
CSVGDRGLPEGGYTF TGCAGCGTTGGGGACAGGGGGCTCCCAGAGGGTGGCTACACCTTC TRBV29-1 NA TRBJ1-2 TRBD1
CASSQARGRVQETQYF TGTGCCAGCAGCCAAGCTCGGGGGCGCGTCCAAGAGACCCAGTACTTC TRBV14 NA TRBJ2-5 NA
CASSWGTGRYEQYF TGTGCCAGCAGCTGGGGGACAGGGAGGTACGAGCAGTACTTC TRBV11-2 NA TRBJ2-7 TRBD1
CATREGQITGELFF TGTGCCACCCGGGAGGGACAGATCACCGGGGAGCTGTTTTTT TRBV6-6 few TRBJ2-2 NA
CASSLLYELEQYF TGTGCCAGCAGCTTACTTTATGAGCTTGAGCAGTACTTC TRBV7-2 NA TRBJ2-7 NA
CAWSSLGLGTDTQYF TGTGCCTGGAGCTCACTGGGCCTGGGCACAGATACGCAGTATTTT TRBV30 NA TRBJ2-3 NA
CASSISVQVGTQYF TGTGCCAGTAGTATATCAGTCCAGGTTGGGACCCAGTACTTC TRBV19 NA TRBJ2-5 NA
CASTTNWEGSNEQFF TGTGCCAGCACCACAAATTGGGAGGGGAGCAATGAGCAGTTCTTC TRBV21-1 NA TRBJ2-1 NA
CASSATSGPYEQYF TGTGCCAGCAGCGCTACTAGCGGTCCCTACGAGCAGTACTTC TRBV9 NA TRBJ2-7 TRBD2
CASSILNQPQHF TGTGCCAGTAGTATCCTGAATCAGCCCCAGCATTTT TRBV19 NA TRBJ1-5 NA
CASSREDAGELFF TGTGCCAGCAGTCGAGAGGACGCCGGGGAGCTGTTTTTT TRBV2 NA TRBJ2-2 NA
CASSLVPSGPYEQYF TGTGCCAGCAGCTTGGTCCCTAGCGGACCCTACGAGCAGTACTTC TRBV5-4 once TRBJ2-7 TRBD2
CASSMSGGRGNQPQHF TGTGCCAGCAGCATGAGCGGGGGCCGGGGCAATCAGCCCCAGCATTTT TRBV5-4 NA TRBJ1-5 NA
CAPGLGLAGGKTQYF TGTGCACCGGGCTTGGGACTAGCGGGAGGAAAGACCCAGTACTTC TRBV19 NA TRBJ2-5 TRBD2
CASSFDRQGSVTQYF TGCGCCAGCAGCTTCGACCGACAGGGGTCGGTTACGCAGTATTTT TRBV5-1 NA TRBJ2-3 TRBD1
CASSLVTKEKLFF TGTGCCAGCAGTTTGGTGACCAAGGAAAAACTGTTTTTT TRBV28 NA TRBJ1-4 NA
CASSQAETQYF TGTGCCAGCAGCCAAGCAGAGACCCAGTACTTC TRBV4-2 NA TRBJ2-5 NA
CASSPRGTPLLF TGTGCCAGCTCACCAAGAGGGACCCCCCTGCTCTTC TRBV18 once TRBJ2-1 NA
CSAGDYEQYF TGCAGTGCTGGGGACTACGAGCAGTACTTC TRBV20-1 NA TRBJ2-7 NA
CASSPNPYNTIYF TGTGCCAGCAGTCCCAACCCTTATAACACCATATATTTT TRBV27 NA TRBJ1-3 NA
CASDRGPEGYTF TGTGCCAGCGACAGGGGCCCTGAAGGCTACACCTTC TRBV18 NA TRBJ1-2 TRBD1
CASSRSSGGVYEQYF TGTGCCAGCAGCCGCAGTAGCGGAGGCGTCTACGAGCAGTACTTC TRBV4-2 once TRBJ2-7 NA
CASSLEQGAETQYF TGCGCCAGCAGCTTGGAACAGGGGGCTGAGACCCAGTACTTC TRBV5-1 NA TRBJ2-5 TRBD1
CASSSWTWGTDTQYF TGTGCCAGCAGCTCTTGGACATGGGGCACAGATACGCAGTATTTT TRBV7-8 NA TRBJ2-3 NA
CASSPYPLSSYEQYF TGTGCCAGCAGCCCCTATCCTTTGAGCTCCTACGAGCAGTACTTC TRBV7-3 NA TRBJ2-7 NA
CASSLPLIVAKNIQYF TGTGCCAGCAGTTTACCTCTCATAGTAGCCAAAAACATTCAGTACTTC TRBV27 NA TRBJ2-4 NA